The 26 T cell receptor beta chains reported below all come from one sample, sequenced in a study of CD8 T cells in ankylosing spondylitis. TCRdb reanalysed the 5' RACE reads using MiXCR and keeps one entry per CDR3 protein. Of 20,000 to 25,000 distinct CDR3 sequences listed, over 10% were seen once; the top ten hold less than 35%. The sequencing input was blood. The receptors derive from a male donor with ankylosing spondylitis or in good health (not recorded which).

This clonotype was counted only a few times. The CDR3 DNA reads TGTGCCAGCACCCCCCAGCAGGCCGCGTACTTC. It translates to CASTPQQAAYF. The chain couples TRBV2 to TRBJ2-5; D uncertain. The length of the CDR3 is 11 residues. V lost 7 bases, J lost 13 bases, and 16 bases lay in between. From germline, CDR1 is SNHLY and CDR2 FYNNEI.

This clonotype was recorded many times. The V gene is TRBV4-2, the J gene TRBJ2-5; D not resolved. Between the trimmed V and J ends, which lost 0 bases and 1 base, there was a span of 9 bases. The germline V gene encodes CDR1 LGHNA and CDR2 YNFKEQ. CDR3 size: 15 residues. CDR3 sequence (DNA): TGTGCCAGCAGCCAAGATCTAGGAGCCCAAGAGACCCAGTACTTC. Its protein product is CASSQDLGAQETQYF.

Ten or more counts support this clonotype. The chain joins TRBV6-2 or TRBV6-3 to TRBJ2-1; no clear D. Germline loops: CDR1 MNHEY, CDR2 SVGEGT. Trimming pared 2 bases from V and 15 bases from J, leaving 14 bases between. The CDR3 has 12 residues. In DNA, the CDR3 is TGTGCCAGCAGTTACGGCCGTACCAGCCTGTTCTTC. It encodes CASSYGRTSLFF.

This clonotype was observed a handful of times. The chain is built from TRBV20-1 and TRBJ2-7; 14 bases fit TRBD2. The CDR3 runs 15 residues. The trim removed 6 bases at V and 4 bases at J, leaving 8 bases unmatched. Germline assignment: CDR1 DFQATT and CDR2 SNEGSKA (reference sequence). The DNA for the CDR3 is TGCAGTGCCCGCGCCGGGACTAGCGGGGGTTACGAGCAGTACGTC. Amino acids: CSARAGTSGGYEQYV.

The V call is TRBV7-9, the J call TRBJ1-1, with D unclear. Germline V gene sequence: CDR1 SEHNR, CDR2 FQNEAQ (reference sequence). This CDR3 has 12 residues. With 5 bases removed from V and 10 bases from J, the gap between germline ends came to 14 bases. The CDR3 DNA is TGTGCCAGCAGCCCAGAGGCGTTAGGAGCTTTCTTT. Protein: CASSPEALGAFF.

This clonotype was found many times. The CDR3 is CASSPRAPIGSGELFF. The CDR3 nucleotides read TGTGCCAGCAGTCCCCGGGCCCCAATTGGATCCGGGGAGCTGTTTTTT. The chain is built from TRBV28 and TRBJ2-2, with D uncertain. The CDR3 runs 16 residues. The germline gives CDR1 MDHEN, CDR2 SYDVKM. With 5 bases removed from V and 6 bases from J, the gap between germline ends came to 19 bases. Complete variable domain (other parts from reference TRBV28 and TRBJ2-2): DVKVTQSSRYLVKRTGEKVFLECVQDMDHENMFWYRQDPGLGLRLIYFSYDVKMKEKGDIPEGYSVSREKKERFSLILESASTNQTSMYLCASSPRAPIGSGELFFGEGSRLTVL.

This clonotype was counted between two and nine times. This chain links TRBV15 with TRBJ2-1; tentative D call: TRBD2 (6 bases). The CDR3 covers 15 residues. Per germline, CDR1 LNHNV and CDR2 YYDKDF (reference sequence). V was pared by 1 base and J by 2 bases, with 9 bases between. In nucleotides, the CDR3 is TGTGCCACCAGCAGAGGGGGGGAAACCTACAATGAGCAGTTCTTC. This gives the protein CATSRGGETYNEQFF.

This clonotype was picked up many times. The chain carries TRBV5-1 and TRBJ2-5; D possibly uses TRBD1 or TRBD2 (5 bases each). The CDR3 has 15 residues. CDR1 and CDR2 from the germline V gene are SGHRS and YFSETQ. V gave up 4 bases and J gave up 1 base, with 14 bases separating them. CDR3 in DNA: TGCGCCAGCAGCCTGGTGGGGACGTCCCAAGAGACCCAGTACTTC. Translated: CASSLVGTSQETQYF.

The CDR3 protein is CASSFLRPTGELFF. The CDR3 DNA sequence: TGTGCCAGCAGCTTCCTAAGACCCACCGGGGAGCTGTTTTTT. The V call is TRBV7-8, the J call TRBJ2-2; no clear D. Germline CDR1 and CDR2: SGHVS and FQNEAQ. The CDR3 runs to 14 residues. The germline V and J ends were trimmed by 3 bases and 4 bases, with 9 bases remaining between them.

This clonotype was recorded many times. The rearrangement joins TRBV7-7 to TRBJ2-1; 11 bases fit TRBD1. CDR3 length: 14 amino acids. CDR1 SSHAT and CDR2 FNYEAQ come from the germline V gene (reference sequence). V lost 2 bases and J lost 9; bases outside the gene matches: 3. CDR3 in amino acids: CASSLFGTGGEQFF. The CDR3 DNA sequence: TGTGCCAGCAGCTTATTTGGGACAGGGGGTGAGCAGTTCTTC.

This clonotype was found many times. The chain couples TRBV20-1 to TRBJ1-1; TRBD1 aligns across 7 bases. V was clipped by 3 bases and J by 6 bases; unmatched bases: 13. The CDR3 runs 15 residues. The germline CDR1 and CDR2 sequences are DFQATT and SNEGSKA (reference sequence). In DNA, the CDR3 is TGCAGTGCTAGCCCCTCGTCGACAGGGATCCCTGAAGCTTTCTTT. Translated: CSASPSSTGIPEAFF.

The rearrangement joins TRBV4-1 to TRBJ2-3; D is perhaps TRBD2 (5 bases). Deletions cut 1 base from V and 4 bases from J, with 9 bases between. Germline-derived CDR1 and CDR2 are MGHRA and YSYEKL. The CDR3 contains 14 residues. The CDR3 is CASSQGTRADTQYF. CDR3 nucleotides: TGCGCCAGCAGCCAAGGAACGAGGGCAGATACGCAGTATTTT.

DNA of the CDR3: TGTGCCAGCAGCCCGGGACTAGCGGGGGTCAATGAGCAGTTCTTC. Encoded protein: CASSPGLAGVNEQFF. The chain recombines TRBV12-3 or TRBV12-4 with TRBJ2-1; 14 bases line up with TRBD2. The CDR3 length is 15 residues. V shed 6 bases and J 6 bases; nucleotides not matched to a gene: 4.

This clonotype was counted ten times or more. The chain joins TRBV5-1 to TRBJ1-4; possible D gene TRBD1, 6 bases. Deletions cut 4 bases from V and 2 bases from J, with 12 bases between. This CDR3 contains 15 residues. Germline CDR1 is SGHRS and CDR2 is YFSETQ. Here the CDR3 reads CASSPVGGTNEKLFF. In DNA form, the CDR3 reads TGCGCCAGCAGCCCCGTAGGGGGGACTAATGAAAAACTGTTTTTT.

There are many counts of this clonotype. The V gene is TRBV28, the J gene TRBJ2-5; 8 nucleotides match TRBD2. Germline V CDR1 and CDR2: MDHEN, SYDVKM. Unmatched junction bases numbered 7, after V lost 3 bases and J lost 4 bases. The CDR3 is 15 amino acids. The CDR3 region is CASSFSTGGAETQYF. The CDR3 DNA is TGTGCCAGCAGTTTTTCGACCGGGGGGGCAGAGACCCAGTACTTC.

This clonotype was recorded a few times. The rearrangement links TRBV6-5 to TRBJ2-7; tentative D call: TRBD2 (5 bases). The CDR3 has 15 residues. CDR1 and CDR2 from the germline V gene are MNHEY and SVGAGI. The ends were cut back, 5 bases at V and 3 bases at J, with 17 bases in the middle. DNA for the CDR3: TGTGCCAGCAGTACGAGGATGGACTCCAGCTACGAGCAGTACTTC. This codes for CASSTRMDSSYEQYF.

This clonotype was recorded at least ten times. The chain recombines TRBV12-3 or TRBV12-4 with TRBJ2-3; TRBD2 agrees at 7 bases. The junction had 4 bases not matched to a gene; V was cut back by 5 bases and J by 5 bases. The CDR3 runs 13 residues. The CDR3 coding sequence is TGTGCCAGCAGTCCAGTAGCGGGAGATACGCAGTATTTT. It is translated as CASSPVAGDTQYF.

This clonotype showed up many times. The chain uses TRBV29-1 and TRBJ2-7; 7 bases are shared with TRBD2. V shed 2 bases, J shed 4 bases, and the junction held 8 bases outside the gene matches. This CDR3 contains 14 residues. Germline CDR1 is SQVTM and CDR2 is ANQGSEA. Here the CDR3 DNA reads TGCAGCGTTGAACCGAGCGGGAAGAGATACGAGCAGTACTTC. It specifies CSVEPSGKRYEQYF.

The sample holds many counts of this clonotype. The chain is built from TRBV15 and TRBJ2-7; the D is unclear. V shed 5 bases and J shed 7 bases, with 18 bases lying between them. This CDR3 is 14 amino acids long. Per the germline V gene, CDR1 is LNHNV and CDR2 is YYDKDF (reference sequence). In DNA form, the CDR3 reads TGTGCCACCAGCGGAACGGCTCCTACGAGGGAGCAGTACTTC. Translating it yields CATSGTAPTREQYF.

The V gene is TRBV5-1, the J gene TRBJ2-7; D is uncertain. Germline V lookup: CDR1 SGHRS, CDR2 YFSETQ. The CDR3 is 14 residues long. Trimming left V 2 bases short and J 1 base short, with 10 bases between. The CDR3 here is CASSFSESSYEQYF. The CDR3 DNA is TGCGCCAGCAGCTTCTCAGAATCATCCTACGAGCAGTACTTC.

The chain employs TRBV7-2 and TRBJ1-5, with D perhaps matching TRBD1 (5 bases). The V gene lost 1 base and the J gene lost 6 bases, with 7 bases spanning the gap. Looked up from germline, CDR1 is SGHTA and CDR2 is FQGNSA. The CDR3 is 13 residues long. The CDR3 DNA reads TGTGCCAGCAGCTTAGGAGGGGTTCAGCCCCAGCATTTT. It yields the protein CASSLGGVQPQHF. Variable domain in full (rest from reference TRBV7-2 and TRBJ1-5): GAGVSQSPSNKVTEKGKDVELRCDPISGHTALYWYRQSLGQGLEFLIYFQGNSAPDKSGLPSDRFSAERTGGSVSTLTIQRTQQEDSAVYLCASSLGGVQPQHFGDGTRLSIL.

This clonotype was found a few times. The V and J genes are TRBV6-5 and TRBJ2-1, with TRBD1 matching over 11 bases. The CDR3 extends over 14 amino acids. Germline CDR1 MNHEY, CDR2 SVGAGI. With 10 bases clipped from V and 7 bases from J, the junction kept 9 bases outside the gene matches. The DNA of the CDR3 is TGTGCCACAGCCGGGGACAGGGGGATGAATGAGCAGTTCTTC. Its protein product is CATAGDRGMNEQFF.

The chain combines TRBV20-1 with TRBJ2-7, with a tentative D call TRBD1 (5 bases). CDR3 length equals 12 residues. Germline V gene sequence: CDR1 DFQATT, CDR2 SNEGSKA (reference sequence). Trimming stripped 3 bases from V and 2 bases from J, with 8 bases between. The CDR3 bases are TGCAGTGCTAGTGCCAGGGCCTACGAGCAGTACTTC. Protein product: CSASARAYEQYF.

This clonotype occurred a few times. The rearrangement joins TRBV28 to TRBJ2-1, with D perhaps matching TRBD2 (5 bases). CDR3 length equals 12 residues. Germline lookup yields CDR1 MDHEN and CDR2 SYDVKM. Between the trimmed V and J ends, which lost 8 bases and 13 bases, there was a span of 18 bases. This CDR3 is CASAWERQKQFF. CDR3 coding DNA: TGTGCCAGCGCCTGGGAGCGCCAGAAACAGTTCTTC.

This clonotype was observed a handful of times. V is TRBV12-3 or TRBV12-4 and J is TRBJ2-5, with unresolved D. The V gene lost 8 bases and the J gene lost 4 bases, with 14 bases spanning the gap. The CDR3 spans 13 residues. The CDR3 loop is CASGNQNTETQYF. In nucleotides, the CDR3 is TGTGCCAGCGGAAATCAGAATACAGAGACCCAGTACTTC.

This clonotype was found many times. This chain connects TRBV5-5 to TRBJ2-4, with D maybe TRBD2 (5 bases). The V gene's germline CDR1 is SGHKS and CDR2 YYEKEE (reference sequence). Trimming pared 5 bases from V and 0 bases from J, leaving 15 bases between. The CDR3 has 16 residues. The DNA for the CDR3 is TGTGCCAGCAGGCACCCGGGGATACTAGCCAAAAACATTCAGTACTTC. This sequence encodes CASRHPGILAKNIQYF.